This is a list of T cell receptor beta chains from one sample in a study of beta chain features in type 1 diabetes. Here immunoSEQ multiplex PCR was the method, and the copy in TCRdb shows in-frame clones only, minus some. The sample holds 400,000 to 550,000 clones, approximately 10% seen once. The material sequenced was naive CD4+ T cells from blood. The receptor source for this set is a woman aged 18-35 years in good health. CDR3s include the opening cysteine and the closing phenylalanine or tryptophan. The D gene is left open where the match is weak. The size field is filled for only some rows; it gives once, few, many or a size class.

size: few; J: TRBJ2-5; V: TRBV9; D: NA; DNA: TGTGCCAGCAGCTCTATAACGGACTTAAAAGAGACCCAGTACTTC; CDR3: CASSSITDLKETQYF
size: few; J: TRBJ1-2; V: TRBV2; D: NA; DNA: TGTGCCAGCGGTGACAGCTACCTCTATGGCTACACCTTC; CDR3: CASGDSYLYGYTF
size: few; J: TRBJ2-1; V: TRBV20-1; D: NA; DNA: TGCAGTGGTTACCGGCAGGGTGAGCAGTTCTTC; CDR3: CSGYRQGEQFF
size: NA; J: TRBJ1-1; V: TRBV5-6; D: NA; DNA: TGTGCCAGCAGCGAATTAGGGGGCACTGAAGCTTTCTTT; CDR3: CASSELGGTEAFF
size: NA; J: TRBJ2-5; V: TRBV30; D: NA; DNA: TGTGCTCGCACCAGGGGCAACAGGGCCGGAGAGACCCAGTACTTC; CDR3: CARTRGNRAGETQYF
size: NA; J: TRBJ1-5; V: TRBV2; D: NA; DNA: TGTGCCAGCAGTGAGATTTCTGGCGGAGTCATCCCCCAGCATTTT; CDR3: CASSEISGGVIPQHF
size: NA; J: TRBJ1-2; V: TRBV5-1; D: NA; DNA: TGCGCCAGCAGCCCCAACTACGACAGATATGGCTACACCTTC; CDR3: CASSPNYDRYGYTF
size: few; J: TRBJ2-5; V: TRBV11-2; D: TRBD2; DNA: TGTGCCAGCAGCTTAAGTTTTAGCGGGAGGAACCAAGAGACCCAGTACTTC; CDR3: CASSLSFSGRNQETQYF
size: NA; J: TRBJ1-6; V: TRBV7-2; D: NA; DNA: TGTGCCAGCGGAGACAGGATTACTTCACCCCTCCACTTT; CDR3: CASGDRITSPLHF
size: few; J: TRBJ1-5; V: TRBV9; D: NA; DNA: TGTGCCAGCAGCGTAGAGGGGTATGGTCAGCCCCAGCATTTT; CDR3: CASSVEGYGQPQHF
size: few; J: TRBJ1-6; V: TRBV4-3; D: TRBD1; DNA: TGCGCCAGCAGCCAACTTACAGGGGGTGGTTCACCCCTCCACTTT; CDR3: CASSQLTGGGSPLHF
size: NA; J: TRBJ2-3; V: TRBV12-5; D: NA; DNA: TGTGCTAGTGGTTTGGTAGGCAGTAGCACAGATACGCAGTATTTT; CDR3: CASGLVGSSTDTQYF
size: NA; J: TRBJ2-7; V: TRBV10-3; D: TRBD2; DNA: TGTGCCATCAGTGAGCAGGGACTAGCGGGACTCGAGCAGTACTTC; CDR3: CAISEQGLAGLEQYF
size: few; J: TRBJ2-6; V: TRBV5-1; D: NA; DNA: TGCGCCAGCAGCTTGGGCCGGGACTGGCTGAGATCTGGGGCCAACGTCCTGACTTTC; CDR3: CASSLGRDWLRSGANVLTF
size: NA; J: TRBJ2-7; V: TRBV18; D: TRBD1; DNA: TGTGCCAGCTCGAATAGTCGGACAGGACCCTACGAGCAGTACTTC; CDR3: CASSNSRTGPYEQYF
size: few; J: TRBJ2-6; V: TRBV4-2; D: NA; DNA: TGTGCCAGCAGCCAAGATTTTTCTGGGGCCAACGTCCTGACTTTC; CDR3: CASSQDFSGANVLTF
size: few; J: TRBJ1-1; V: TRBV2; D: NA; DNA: TGTGCCAGCAAAATGGGTACTGAAGCTTTCTTT; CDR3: CASKMGTEAFF
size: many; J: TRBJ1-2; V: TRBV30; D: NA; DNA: TGTGCCTGGACCCGACCCGACAGGCTCGGCTATGGCTACACCTTC; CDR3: CAWTRPDRLGYGYTF
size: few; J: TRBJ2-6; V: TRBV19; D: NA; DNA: TGTGCCAGTAGCTGGGTCGCTGGGGCCAACGTCCTGACTTTC; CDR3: CASSWVAGANVLTF
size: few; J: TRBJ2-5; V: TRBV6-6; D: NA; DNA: TGTGCCACGGGGACACAGCAAGAGACCCAGTACTTC; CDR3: CATGTQQETQYF
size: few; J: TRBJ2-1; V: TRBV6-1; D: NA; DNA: TGTGCCAGCAGTGAAATGTTTGGGGGTCCTGAGCAGTTCTTC; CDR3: CASSEMFGGPEQFF
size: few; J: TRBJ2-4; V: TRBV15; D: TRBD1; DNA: TGTGCCACCAGCACACCCGGGACAGGGGCTGGGGGCATTCAGTACTTC; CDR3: CATSTPGTGAGGIQYF
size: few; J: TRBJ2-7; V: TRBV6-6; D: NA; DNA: TGTGCCAGCAGTTACTCTTCCGTAACCGTTTTAGCCGAGCAGTACTTC; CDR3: CASSYSSVTVLAEQYF
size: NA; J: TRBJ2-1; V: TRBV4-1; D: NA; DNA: TGCGCCAGCAGCCAAGTTGGGCTTGAGCAGTTCTTC; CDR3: CASSQVGLEQFF
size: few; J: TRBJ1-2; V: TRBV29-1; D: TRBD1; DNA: TGCAGCGCTGGGACAGGGCCCAACTATGGCTACACCTTC; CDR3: CSAGTGPNYGYTF
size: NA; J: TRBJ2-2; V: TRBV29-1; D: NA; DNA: TGCAGCGTTGTCATCAGGAACACCGGGGAGCTGTTTTTT; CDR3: CSVVIRNTGELFF
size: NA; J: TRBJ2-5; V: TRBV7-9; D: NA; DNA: TGTGCCAGCAGCTCCTTCCGGGGAAAAGAGACCCAGTACTTC; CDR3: CASSSFRGKETQYF
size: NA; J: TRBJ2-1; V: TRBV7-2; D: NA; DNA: TGTGCCAGCAGCTTAGGTTGGGGGCGCGCTGGCAATGAGCAGTTCTTC; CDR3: CASSLGWGRAGNEQFF
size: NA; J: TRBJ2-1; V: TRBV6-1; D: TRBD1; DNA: TGTGCCAGCAGGGAACGGACAGGCCCTTACAATGAGCAGTTCTTC; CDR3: CASRERTGPYNEQFF
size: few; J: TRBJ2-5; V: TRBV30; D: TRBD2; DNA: TGTGCCTGGAGTCAACAGGGACTAGCGGAGGAGACCCAGTACTTC; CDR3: CAWSQQGLAEETQYF
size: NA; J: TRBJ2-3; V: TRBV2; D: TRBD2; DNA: TGTGCCAGCCGAGGACTAGACTCAGATACGCAGTATTTT; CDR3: CASRGLDSDTQYF
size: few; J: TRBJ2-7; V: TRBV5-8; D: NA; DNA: TGTGCCAGCAGCTTGGGTTTTTGGTCCTACGAGCAGTACTTC; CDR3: CASSLGFWSYEQYF
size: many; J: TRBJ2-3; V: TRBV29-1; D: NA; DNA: TGCAGCGTTGAATCCCAGGGTCTCGATACGCAGTATTTT; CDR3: CSVESQGLDTQYF
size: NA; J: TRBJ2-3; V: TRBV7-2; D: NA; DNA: TGTGCCAGCAGCCCCGTTGGGACTTCTTCCACAGATACGCAGTATTTT; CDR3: CASSPVGTSSTDTQYF
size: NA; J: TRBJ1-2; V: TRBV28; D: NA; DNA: TGTGCCAGCAGTCTAGGGGGGGTGCTGGATGGCTACACCTTC; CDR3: CASSLGGVLDGYTF
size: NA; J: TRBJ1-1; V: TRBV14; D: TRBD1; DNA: TGTGCCAGCGGGACAGGGCCGAACACTGAAGCTTTCTTT; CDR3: CASGTGPNTEAFF
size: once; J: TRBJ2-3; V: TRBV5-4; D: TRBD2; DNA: TGTGCCAGCAGCTGGAGGACTAGCGGCACAGATACGCAGTATTTT; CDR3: CASSWRTSGTDTQYF
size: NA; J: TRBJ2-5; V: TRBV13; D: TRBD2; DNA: TGTGCCAGCAGCCCCGGGACTAGCGCCCAAGAGACCCAGTACTTC; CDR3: CASSPGTSAQETQYF
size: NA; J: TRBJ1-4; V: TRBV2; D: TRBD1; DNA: TGTGCCAGCATTGACAGGGGGATAAGTGAAAAACTGTTTTTT; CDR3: CASIDRGISEKLFF
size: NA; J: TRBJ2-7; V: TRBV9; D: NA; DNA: TGTGCCAGCAGCGCCCTTGCGGGCGGATACGAGCAGTACTTC; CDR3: CASSALAGGYEQYF
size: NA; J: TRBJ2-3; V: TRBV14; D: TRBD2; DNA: TGTGCCAGCAGCCCAAGCAGCGGGGCCACTACAGATACGCAGTATTTT; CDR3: CASSPSSGATTDTQYF
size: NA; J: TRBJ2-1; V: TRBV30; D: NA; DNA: TGTGCCTGGGAGGTTGCTAGGGACGAGCAGTTCTTC; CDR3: CAWEVARDEQFF
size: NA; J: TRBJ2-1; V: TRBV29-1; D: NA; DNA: TGCAGTGTTACAGCCTCCTACAATGAGCAGTTCTTC; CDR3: CSVTASYNEQFF
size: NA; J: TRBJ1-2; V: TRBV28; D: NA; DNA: TGTGCCAGCAGTTTATCCATGGGTAGACAGAGAGGTGGCTACACCTTC; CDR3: CASSLSMGRQRGGYTF
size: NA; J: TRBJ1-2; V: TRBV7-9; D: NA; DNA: TGTGCCAGCAGCGCCTCCGGGACGGAGTATGGCTACACCTTC; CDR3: CASSASGTEYGYTF
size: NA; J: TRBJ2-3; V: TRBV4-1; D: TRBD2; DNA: TGCGCCAGCAGCAATGGACTAGCCTTCACAGATACGCAGTATTTT; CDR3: CASSNGLAFTDTQYF
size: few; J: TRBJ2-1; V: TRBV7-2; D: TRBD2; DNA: TGTGCCGTAAGGCTAGCGGGTTCGGATGAGCAGTTCTTC; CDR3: CAVRLAGSDEQFF
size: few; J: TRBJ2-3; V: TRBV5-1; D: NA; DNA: TGCGCCAGCAGCTTGCCTGGAAGCACAGATACGCAGTATTTT; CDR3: CASSLPGSTDTQYF
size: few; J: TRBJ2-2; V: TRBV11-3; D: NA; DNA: TGTGCCAGCAGCCTACAGGGCAGGGTAGGAACCGGGGAGCTGTTTTTT; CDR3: CASSLQGRVGTGELFF
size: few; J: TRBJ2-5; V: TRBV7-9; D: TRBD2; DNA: TGTGCCAGCAGCTTAGCGCTAGGACTAGCGGGTAAAGAGACCCAGTACTTC; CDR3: CASSLALGLAGKETQYF
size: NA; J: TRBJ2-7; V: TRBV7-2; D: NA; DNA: TGTGCCAGCACCTTTGACCCGACTGTTGAACTGCAGTACTTC; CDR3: CASTFDPTVELQYF
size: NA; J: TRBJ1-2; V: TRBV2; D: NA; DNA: TGTGCCAGCGGCACCGGGGTTGGCTACACCTTC; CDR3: CASGTGVGYTF
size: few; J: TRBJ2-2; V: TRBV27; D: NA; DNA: TGTGCCAGCAGTGGACAGAACACCGGGGAGCTGTTTTTT; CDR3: CASSGQNTGELFF
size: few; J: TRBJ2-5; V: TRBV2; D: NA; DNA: TGTGCCAGCAGTGCCGGTTTTCCCGGGGGAGAGACCCAGTACTTC; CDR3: CASSAGFPGGETQYF
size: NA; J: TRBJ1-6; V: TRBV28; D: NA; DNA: TGTGCCAGCAGCCTAAACAGGGATTCACCCCTCCACTTT; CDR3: CASSLNRDSPLHF